Below, 23 T cell receptor beta chains from the same sample are listed, as sequenced in a study of blood T cell repertoires in COVID-19. Assay used: immunoSEQ multiplex PCR; TCRdb lists only in-frame clones, some missing. The table records 200,000 to 250,000 clones, approximately 80% of them present only once. Sequences were obtained from peripheral blood. These receptors were collected from a woman between 70 and 85 years old with acute or convalescent COVID-19.

This chain joins TRBV5-1 and TRBJ1-2; 9 bases align to TRBD1. Looked up from germline, CDR1 is SGHRS and CDR2 is YFSETQ. V dropped 4 bases and J dropped 2; count of bases not matched to a gene: 9. CDR3 size: 16 residues. The CDR3 DNA reads TGCGCCAGCAGCCTCGGGACAGGGAACTCCAACTATGGCTACACCTTC. Protein sequence: CASSLGTGNSNYGYTF. The full variable domain, in which reference TRBV5-1 and TRBJ1-2 provide the parts outside the CDR3, is KAGVTQTPRYLIKTRGQQVTLSCSPISGHRSVSWYQQTPGQGLQFLFEYFSETQRNKGNFPGRFSGRQFSNSRSEMNVSTLELGDSALYLCASSLGTGNSNYGYTFGSGTRLTVV.

J is TRBJ1-5 and V is TRBV21-1; TRBD1, the table's D call, was not compared with the DNA. TRBV21-1 is flagged as a pseudogene. This CDR3 spans 19 amino acids. The CDR3 DNA reads TGTGCCAGCAGCAAAGCCCGGGGCGGACAGGTCTATAGCAATCAGCCCCAGCATTTT. As protein: CASSKARGGQVYSNQPQHF.

The chain is built from TRBV2 and TRBJ1-3, with TRBD1 matching 9 bases. The CDR3 totals 15 residues. Trimming took 8 bases from V and 8 from J; bases not matched to a gene: 13. Germline lookup yields CDR1 SNHLY and CDR2 FYNNEI. This chain's CDR3 is CASSGQGRAGDTIYF. DNA for the CDR3: TGTGCCAGCTCGGGACAGGGACGCGCTGGGGACACCATATATTTT. Using reference TRBV2 and TRBJ1-3 for the parts outside the CDR3, the full variable domain is EPEVTQTPSHQVTQMGQEVILRCVPISNHLYFYWYRQILGQKVEFLVSFYNNEISEKSEIFDDQFSVERPDGSNFTLKIRSTKLEDSAMYFCASSGQGRAGDTIYFGEGSWLTVV.

This clone was observed a single time. The chain couples TRBV19 to TRBJ1-1; tentatively, D is TRBD1 (5 bases). V lost 2 bases and J lost 5, with 18 bases in between. Germline values: CDR1 LNHDA, CDR2 SQIVND (reference sequence). This CDR3 is built from 16 residues. The CDR3 protein is CASSIRRGARGTEAFF. As DNA, the CDR3 is TGTGCCAGTAGTATAAGGCGCGGGGCGAGGGGAACTGAAGCTTTCTTT.

The gene calls are TRBV18 and TRBJ2-1; 11 bases map to TRBD1. The CDR3 has 17 residues. CDR1 KGHSH and CDR2 LQKENI come from the germline V gene. After removal of 6 bases from V and 6 bases from J, the junction contained 13 bases not matched to a gene. CDR3 loop: CASSSRTGGFVPNEQFF. CDR3 sequence (DNA): TGTGCCAGCTCTTCTAGGACAGGGGGCTTCGTACCCAATGAGCAGTTCTTC.

This clone has just one count. This rearrangement joins TRBV4-3 to TRBJ1-6; 9 bases align to TRBD1. CDR1 is LGHNA, CDR2 YSLEER, per germline. CDR3 length: 18 amino acids. Trimming cost V 0 bases and J 10 bases; bases outside gene matches: 13. In DNA, the CDR3 is TGCGCCAGCAGCCAAGAGGTCAGGCGACAGGGGGGCGGATCACCCCTCCACTTT. It codes for CASSQEVRRQGGGSPLHF.

This clone was counted between two and nine times. This chain uses TRBV15 with TRBJ1-5; 8 bases are a match to TRBD1. Germline assignment: CDR1 LNHNV and CDR2 YYDKDF (reference sequence). The CDR3 is made up of 18 amino acids. Trimming took 0 bases from V and 3 from J; bases not matched to a gene: 10. CDR3 amino acids: CATSREPRGRMYNQPQHF. In DNA form, the CDR3 reads TGTGCCACCAGCAGAGAGCCCAGGGGGCGAATGTACAATCAGCCCCAGCATTTT. Using reference TRBV15 and TRBJ1-5 for the parts outside the CDR3, the full variable domain is DAMVIQNPRYQVTQFGKPVTLSCSQTLNHNVMYWYQQKSSQAPKLLFHYYDKDFNNEADTPDNFQSRRPNTSFCFLDIRSPGLGDTAMYLCATSREPRGRMYNQPQHFGDGTRLSIL.

The gene calls are TRBV7-2 and TRBJ1-1; D is perhaps TRBD1 (5 bases). The CDR3 runs 16 residues. Trimming shortened V by 2 bases and J by 0 bases, and 13 bases separated the two germline ends. Germline assignment: CDR1 SGHTA and CDR2 FQGNSA. CDR3 region: CASSLFPTEMNTEAFF. The CDR3 DNA reads as TGTGCCAGCAGCTTATTCCCGACAGAGATGAACACTGAAGCTTTCTTT.

V gene TRBV5-5 combines with J gene TRBJ2-1, with 12 bases aligning to TRBD2. V lost 0 bases to trimming and J lost 7 bases; unmatched junction nucleotides: 8. The length of the CDR3 is 17 residues. Per the germline V gene, CDR1 is SGHKS and CDR2 is YYEKEE (reference sequence). CDR3 amino acids: CASSLASPSGGENEQFF. DNA of the CDR3: TGTGCCAGCAGCTTGGCCTCTCCTAGCGGGGGGGAGAATGAGCAGTTCTTC. Full variable domain (remainder filled in from reference TRBV5-5 and TRBJ2-1): DAGVTQSPTHLIKTRGQQVTLRCSPISGHKSVSWYQQVLGQGPQFIFQYYEKEERGRGNFPDRFSARQFPNYSSELNVNALLLGDSALYLCASSLASPSGGENEQFFGPGTRLTVL.

The chain combines TRBV28 with TRBJ1-2; 8 bases line up with TRBD1. CDR3 length: 16 amino acids. J was trimmed by 4 bases and V by 2 bases; bases with no gene match: 9. Germline values: CDR1 MDHEN, CDR2 SYDVKM. CDR3 in amino acids: CASSLGTGRTVYGYTF. Here the CDR3 DNA reads TGTGCCAGCAGTTTAGGGACAGGTCGCACCGTCTATGGCTACACCTTC.

This clone was observed at least ten times. V gene TRBV18 combines with J gene TRBJ2-5, with TRBD2 as a possible D gene (6 bases). In germline, CDR1 is KGHSH, CDR2 LQKENI. This CDR3 has 16 residues. V was trimmed by 2 bases and J by 5 bases, leaving 18 bases between them. The CDR3, as DNA: TGTGCCAGCTCACCAACGGTTATCGCGGGGACGGAGACCCAGTACTTC. It encodes CASSPTVIAGTETQYF. The whole variable domain, filled in from reference TRBV18 and TRBJ2-5, reads NAGVMQNPRHLVRRRGQEARLRCSPMKGHSHVYWYRQLPEEGLKFMVYLQKENIIDESGMPKERFSAEFPKEGPSILRIQQVVRGDSAAYFCASSPTVIAGTETQYFGPGTRLLVL.

The chain joins TRBV19 to TRBJ1-2; possibly TRBD1 for D (5 bases). Germline V gene lookup returns CDR1 LNHDA and CDR2 SQIVND (reference sequence). Between the trimmed V and J ends, which lost 8 bases and 4 bases, there was a span of 20 bases. CDR3 size: 15 residues. CDR3 in DNA: TGTGCCAGTCAACCCTGGCAGGGATCGGGCTATGGCTACACCTTC. Translation: CASQPWQGSGYGYTF.

In its sample, this clone was seen once. V gene TRBV2 combines with J gene TRBJ1-6; possible D gene TRBD1, 6 bases. Germline lookup yields CDR1 SNHLY and CDR2 FYNNEI. The CDR3 spans 14 residues. Trimming shortened V by 6 bases and J by 3 bases, and 9 bases separated the two germline ends. CDR3 coding DNA: TGTGCCAGCAGACAGGGAGACTATAATTCACCCCTCCACTTT. Protein: CASRQGDYNSPLHF.

The chain recombines TRBV5-4 with TRBJ2-1, with D possibly matching TRBD1 (5 bases). The germline V and J ends were trimmed by 3 bases and 2 bases, with 9 bases remaining between them. The germline gives CDR1 SGHNT, CDR2 YYREEE (reference sequence). CDR3 size: 14 residues. The CDR3 loop reads CASSSGRAYNEQFF. The CDR3 nucleotides are TGTGCCAGCAGCTCAGGCAGGGCCTACAATGAGCAGTTCTTC.

The chain is built from TRBV10-1 and TRBJ2-3, with D tentatively TRBD1 (5 bases). V dropped 0 bases and J dropped 3 bases, with 13 bases sitting between them. Per germline, CDR1 WNHNN and CDR2 SYGVQD (reference sequence). The CDR3 extends over 16 amino acids. The CDR3 region has the DNA TGCGCCAGCAGTGAGTCTAAGGCAGGGTTTACAGATACGCAGTATTTT. This sequence encodes CASSESKAGFTDTQYF.

The chain has TRBV5-1 and TRBJ2-3; 11 bases align to TRBD2. Germline V lookup: CDR1 SGHRS, CDR2 YFSETQ. The CDR3 loop spans 16 amino acids. The V segment lost 4 bases and the J segment 2 bases; nucleotides outside the gene matches: 6. The CDR3 nucleotides are TGCGCCAGCAGCCGGGGGACTAGCGGACCCACAGATACGCAGTATTTT. It codes for CASSRGTSGPTDTQYF.

The chain combines TRBV2 with TRBJ2-1; no definite D call. The V gene lost 2 bases and the J gene lost 4 bases, with 6 bases spanning the gap. CDR1 and CDR2 from the germline V gene are SNHLY and FYNNEI. This CDR3 is 13 amino acids long. In DNA form, the CDR3 reads TGTGCCAGCAGTGAAAGCCGTTACAATGAGCAGTTCTTC. Amino acids: CASSESRYNEQFF.

This clone was found a few times. As DNA, the CDR3 is TGTGCCAGTAGTCAAGACAGGAATCAGCCCCAGCATTTT. Its translation: CASSQDRNQPQHF. The chain couples TRBV19 to TRBJ1-5, with D possibly matching TRBD1 (6 bases). The CDR3 totals 13 residues. CDR1 is LNHDA and CDR2 is SQIVND in the germline V gene (reference sequence). V was trimmed by 5 bases and J by 4 bases, leaving 9 bases between them.

In this sample, this clone turned up many times. The V call is TRBV6-1, the J call TRBJ2-7; D ambiguous. From germline, CDR1 is MNHNS and CDR2 SASEGT. The V end was cut by 1 base, the J end by 0 bases, with 7 bases between. This CDR3 contains 14 residues. The CDR3 bases are TGTGCCAGCAGTGAAGGCCCCAGCTCCTACGAGCAGTACTTC. Its translation is CASSEGPSSYEQYF.

CDR3: CASGTGDNTLYEQYF. CDR3 bases: TGCGCCAGCGGGACAGGAGATAATACACTGTACGAGCAGTACTTC. The chain uses TRBV5-1 and TRBJ2-7, with 8 bases that match TRBD1. This CDR3 spans 15 amino acids. V was pared by 7 bases and J by 4 bases, with 13 bases of the junction left unmatched. Germline V gene sequence: CDR1 SGHRS, CDR2 YFSETQ.

V usage is TRBV10-3 and J usage is TRBJ1-1; TRBD1 matches 7 bases. V lost 3 bases, J lost 10 bases, and 8 bases stayed unmatched. Germline V gene sequence: CDR1 ENHRY, CDR2 SYGVKD. This CDR3 is 13 amino acids long. The CDR3 DNA sequence: TGTGCCATCAGTGACTCATACGAGGGGGCAGCTTTCTTT. Amino acids: CAISDSYEGAAFF.

This clone was counted a single time. The chain carries TRBV7-2 and TRBJ1-5, with 7 bases aligning to TRBD1. The V segment lost 4 bases and the J segment 0 bases; nucleotides outside the gene matches: 3. The V gene's germline CDR1 is SGHTA and CDR2 FQGNSA. The CDR3 is 15 residues long. This chain's CDR3 is CASSSGGLSNQPQHF. As DNA, the CDR3 is TGTGCCAGCAGCTCAGGGGGACTTAGCAATCAGCCCCAGCATTTT.

The chain carries TRBV3-1 (or the pseudogene TRBV3-2) and TRBJ2-3, with 13 bases aligning to TRBD2. CDR1 LGHDT and CDR2 YNNKEL come from the germline V gene (reference sequence). This CDR3 is 18 amino acids long. The ends lost 1 base at V and 2 bases at J; junction bases unmatched: 6. The CDR3 bases are TGTGCCAGCAGCCAAGTAGCCGGACTAGCGGGGGACACAGATACGCAGTATTTT. Encoded protein: CASSQVAGLAGDTDTQYF.